These 2 T cell receptor beta chains originate from one sample sequenced in a study of T cell changes during pregnancy in multiple sclerosis. Repertoires were generated with immunoSEQ multiplex PCR, while TCRdb's copy carries only in-frame clones and drops some. The sample records around 15,000 clones, more than 70% being singletons. The sequencing used CD8+ T cells from peripheral blood mononuclear cells, collected in the third trimester of pregnancy. Receptors were obtained from a female donor in good health, enrolled as a control in a pregnancy study.

The chain is built from TRBV9 and TRBJ2-7, with D tentatively TRBD1 (5 bases). The ends were cut back, 0 bases at V and 1 base at J, with 11 bases in the middle. The V gene's germline CDR1 is SGDLS and CDR2 YYNGEE. This CDR3 comprises 15 residues. The CDR3 DNA reads as TGTGCCAGCAGCGTAGAGGGGCTGAATTCCTACGAGCAGTACTTC. It translates to CASSVEGLNSYEQYF.

This clone was seen a few times. This chain uses TRBV6-1 with TRBJ1-1; D is unresolved. V shed 6 bases and J shed 3 bases, with 14 bases lying between them. In germline, CDR1 is MNHNS, CDR2 SASEGT. The CDR3 is 14 residues long. DNA for the CDR3: TGTGCCAGCAGCCAAGACGAGGAGGACACTGAAGCTTTCTTT. It translates to CASSQDEEDTEAFF.